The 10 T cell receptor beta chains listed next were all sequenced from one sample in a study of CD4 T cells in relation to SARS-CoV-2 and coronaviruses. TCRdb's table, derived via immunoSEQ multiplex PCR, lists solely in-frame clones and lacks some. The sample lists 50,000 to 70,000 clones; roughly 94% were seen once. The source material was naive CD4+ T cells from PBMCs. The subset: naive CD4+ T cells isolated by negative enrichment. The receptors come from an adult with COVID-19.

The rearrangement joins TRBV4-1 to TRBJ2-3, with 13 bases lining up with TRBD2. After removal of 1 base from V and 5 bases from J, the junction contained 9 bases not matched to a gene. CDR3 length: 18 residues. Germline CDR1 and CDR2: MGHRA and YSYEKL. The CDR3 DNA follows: TGCGCCAGCAGCCAAGTTCGCGGGACTAGCGGGAACAAAGATACGCAGTATTTT. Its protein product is CASSQVRGTSGNKDTQYF.

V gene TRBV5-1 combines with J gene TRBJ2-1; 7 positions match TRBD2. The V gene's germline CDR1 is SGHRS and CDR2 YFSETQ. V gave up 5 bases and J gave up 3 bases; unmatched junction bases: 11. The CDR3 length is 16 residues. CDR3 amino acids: CASRTREAGIYNEQFF. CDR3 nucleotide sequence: TGCGCCAGCAGAACACGGGAAGCGGGGATCTACAATGAGCAGTTCTTC. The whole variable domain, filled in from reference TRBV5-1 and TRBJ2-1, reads KAGVTQTPRYLIKTRGQQVTLSCSPISGHRSVSWYQQTPGQGLQFLFEYFSETQRNKGNFPGRFSGRQFSNSRSEMNVSTLELGDSALYLCASRTREAGIYNEQFFGPGTRLTVL.

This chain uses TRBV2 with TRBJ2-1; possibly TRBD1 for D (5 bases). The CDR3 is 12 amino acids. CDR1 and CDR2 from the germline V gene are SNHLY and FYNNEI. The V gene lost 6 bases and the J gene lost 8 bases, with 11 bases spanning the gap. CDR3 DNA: TGTGCCAGCAGAGGGGAAGGCGATGAGCAGTTCTTC. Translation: CASRGEGDEQFF.

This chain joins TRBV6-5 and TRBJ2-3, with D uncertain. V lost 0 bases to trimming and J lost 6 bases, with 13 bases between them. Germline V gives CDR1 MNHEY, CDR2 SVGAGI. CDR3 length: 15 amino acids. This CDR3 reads CASSYSSLGIDTQYF. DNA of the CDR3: TGTGCCAGCAGTTACTCGAGTTTGGGAATCGATACGCAGTATTTT.

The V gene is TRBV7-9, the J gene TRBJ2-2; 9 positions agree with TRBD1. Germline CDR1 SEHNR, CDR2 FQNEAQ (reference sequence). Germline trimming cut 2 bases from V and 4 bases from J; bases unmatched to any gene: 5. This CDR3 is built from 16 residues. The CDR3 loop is CASSLWDRAATGELFF. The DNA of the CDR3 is TGTGCCAGCAGCTTATGGGACAGGGCAGCCACCGGGGAGCTGTTTTTT.

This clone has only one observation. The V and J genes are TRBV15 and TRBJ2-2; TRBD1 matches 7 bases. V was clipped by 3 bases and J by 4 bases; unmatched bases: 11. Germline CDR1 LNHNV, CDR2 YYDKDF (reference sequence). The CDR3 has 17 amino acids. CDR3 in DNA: TGTGCCACCAGCAGCTCTTCACAGGGGTTGGGCACCGGGGAGCTGTTTTTT. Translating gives CATSSSSQGLGTGELFF.

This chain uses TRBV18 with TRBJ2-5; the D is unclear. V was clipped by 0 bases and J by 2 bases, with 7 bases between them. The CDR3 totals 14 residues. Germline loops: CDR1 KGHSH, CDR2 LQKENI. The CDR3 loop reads CASSPPSRQETQYF. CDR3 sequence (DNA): TGTGCCAGCTCACCACCGTCGAGACAAGAGACCCAGTACTTC.

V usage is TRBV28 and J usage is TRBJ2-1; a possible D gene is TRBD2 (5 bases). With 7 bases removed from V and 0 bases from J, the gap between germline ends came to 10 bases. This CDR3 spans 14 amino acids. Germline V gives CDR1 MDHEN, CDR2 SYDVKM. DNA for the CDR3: TGTGCCAGCACTGGCGGGCTCTCCTACAATGAGCAGTTCTTC. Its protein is CASTGGLSYNEQFF.

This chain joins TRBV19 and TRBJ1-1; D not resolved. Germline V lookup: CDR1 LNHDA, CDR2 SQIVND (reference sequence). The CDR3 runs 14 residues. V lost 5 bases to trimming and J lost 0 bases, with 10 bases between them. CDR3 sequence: CASSQEPLNTEAFF. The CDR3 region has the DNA TGTGCCAGTAGTCAAGAGCCATTGAACACTGAAGCTTTCTTT.

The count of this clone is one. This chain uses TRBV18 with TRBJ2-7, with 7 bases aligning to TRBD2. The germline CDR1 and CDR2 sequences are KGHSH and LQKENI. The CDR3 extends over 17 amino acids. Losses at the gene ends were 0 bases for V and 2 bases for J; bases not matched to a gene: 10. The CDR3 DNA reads TGTGCCAGCTCACCACCGGGGCGAGCGGGACCGACCTACGAGCAGTACTTC. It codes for CASSPPGRAGPTYEQYF.